A single sample is the source of the 17 T cell receptor beta chains below, sequenced in a study of cytomegalovirus exposure and HLA in healthy donors. PCR used 60 Vbeta primers and 13 Jbeta primers. Assay used: immunoSEQ multiplex PCR; TCRdb lists only in-frame clones, some missing. The sample yields roughly 120,000 clones, around three quarters seen once. The source material was PBMCs. These receptor sequences come from a man aged 30 to 39 in good health and CMV-seropositive.

J is TRBJ2-2 and V is TRBV2, with a tentative D call TRBD2 (6 bases). The CDR3 runs 13 residues. V was trimmed by 4 bases and J by 6 bases, leaving 9 bases between them. Germline CDR1 reads SNHLY; CDR2 reads FYNNEI. The CDR3 DNA reads as TGTGCCAGCAGTGGGGACTTTGCCGGGGAGCTGTTTTTT. Translating it yields CASSGDFAGELFF.

The chain employs TRBV15 and TRBJ2-5; D perhaps matches TRBD1 (5 bases). Between the trimmed V and J ends, which lost 0 bases and 4 bases, there was a span of 12 bases. The CDR3 sequence is 15 residues long. From germline, CDR1 is LNHNV and CDR2 YYDKDF (reference sequence). CDR3 coding DNA: TGTGCCACCAGCAGAGAGGCTCAGGGAAGAGAGACCCAGTACTTC. It codes for CATSREAQGRETQYF. The whole variable domain, remainder taken from reference TRBV15 and TRBJ2-5, is DAMVIQNPRYQVTQFGKPVTLSCSQTLNHNVMYWYQQKSSQAPKLLFHYYDKDFNNEADTPDNFQSRRPNTSFCFLDIRSPGLGDTAMYLCATSREAQGRETQYFGPGTRLLVL.

This chain connects TRBV6-6 to TRBJ1-2; D is perhaps TRBD1 (6 bases). The germline V gene encodes CDR1 MNHNY and CDR2 SVGAGI (reference sequence). V was pared by 7 bases and J by 4 bases, with 19 bases between. This CDR3 contains 15 residues. The CDR3 sequence: CASIKTGGPSYGYTF. In nucleotides, the CDR3 is TGTGCCAGCATCAAAACCGGGGGGCCGAGCTATGGCTACACCTTC.

V and J are TRBV11-1 and TRBJ1-1; 9 bases line up with TRBD1. Germline V CDR1 and CDR2: SGHAT, FQDESV (reference sequence). Trimming removed 5 bases from V and 2 bases from J; junction bases left unmatched: 3. The CDR3 spans 14 residues. The DNA for the CDR3 is TGTGCCAGCAGCCGGGACAGGGTTAACACTGAAGCTTTCTTT. This gives the protein CASSRDRVNTEAFF.

This clone appeared a single time. A junction boundary mismatches the germline segment, possibly from a read error. The chain has TRBV7-3 and TRBJ1-1; no clear D. The germline V gene encodes CDR1 SGHTA and CDR2 FQGTGA. This CDR3 spans 13 amino acids. CDR3 protein: CSSSFSGNTEAFF. CDR3 nucleotides: TGTTCCAGCAGCTTTTCCGGTAACACTGAAGCTTTCTTT.

Regarding this clone: One end of the junction is discordant with germline, which a read error may explain. This chain uses TRBV6-1 with TRBJ2-4; TRBD1 is a possible D gene (6 bases). The CDR3 contains 14 residues. Germline CDR1 reads MNHNS; CDR2 reads SASEGT. CDR3 bases: TGTGCCAGCAGTGAAGCGGGGGCGGCAAACAGTCAGTACTTC. Translation gives CASSEAGAANSQYF.

The chain carries TRBV7-9 and TRBJ2-7; D gene ambiguous. The germline V gene has CDR1 SEHNR and CDR2 FQNEAQ (reference sequence). The CDR3 totals 12 residues. V lost 4 bases, J lost 3 bases, and 7 bases lay in between. The CDR3 reads CASSYANYEQYF. The CDR3 DNA sequence: TGTGCCAGCAGCTACGCGAACTACGAGCAGTACTTC.

This chain joins TRBV6-5 and TRBJ2-5; TRBD1 might be the D (5 bases). V shed 5 bases and J shed 5 bases, with 15 bases lying between them. The length of the CDR3 is 14 residues. Germline V gene data show CDR1 as MNHEY and CDR2 as SVGAGI. This CDR3 reads CASSGRQKFETQYF. Written as DNA, the CDR3 is TGTGCCAGCAGTGGACGACAGAAGTTCGAGACCCAGTACTTC.

The table lists this clone with a few counts. V is TRBV29-1 and J is TRBJ1-2, with D possibly matching TRBD1 (5 bases). Trimming stripped 5 bases from V and 0 bases from J, with 13 bases between. The germline V gene encodes CDR1 SQVTM and CDR2 ANQGSEA. The length of the CDR3 is 14 residues. CDR3 residues: CSVQGARTNYGYTF. The CDR3, as DNA: TGCAGCGTTCAAGGGGCCCGTACTAACTATGGCTACACCTTC.

V usage is TRBV5-1 and J usage is TRBJ1-2; TRBD1 agrees at 8 bases. Trimming cost V 0 bases and J 5 bases; bases outside gene matches: 9. Germline V CDR1 and CDR2: SGHRS, YFSETQ. This CDR3 has 16 amino acids. This chain's CDR3 is CASSLGDRGVEYGYTF. CDR3 sequence (DNA): TGCGCCAGCAGCTTGGGAGACAGGGGAGTGGAATATGGCTACACCTTC.

The genes are TRBV19 and TRBJ1-4; a possible D gene is TRBD1 (6 bases). The germline gives CDR1 LNHDA, CDR2 SQIVND (reference sequence). This CDR3 region has 15 residues. V was shortened by 3 bases and J by 4 bases, with 12 bases between the two germline ends. CDR3 nucleotides: TGTGCCAGTAGTATTGCGGACAGTCTTAATGAAAAACTGTTTTTT. This sequence encodes CASSIADSLNEKLFF.

The chain has TRBV19 and TRBJ1-4; 8 bases map to TRBD1. CDR3 length: 14 amino acids. Germline CDR1 and CDR2: LNHDA and SQIVND (reference sequence). V lost 5 bases to trimming and J lost 8 bases; unmatched junction nucleotides: 7. The CDR3 sequence is CASSPRQGQEKLFF. The CDR3 DNA reads TGTGCCAGTAGTCCGCGACAGGGGCAAGAAAAACTGTTTTTT.

This clone showed up just a few times. The V and J genes are TRBV9 and TRBJ2-5; possibly TRBD2 for D (6 bases). The CDR3 is 14 amino acids. Germline V gene sequence: CDR1 SGDLS, CDR2 YYNGEE. With 0 bases removed from V and 4 bases from J, the gap between germline ends came to 10 bases. The CDR3: CASSVAGVRETQYF. DNA for the CDR3: TGTGCCAGCAGCGTAGCGGGAGTACGAGAGACCCAGTACTTC.

This sequence joins TRBV5-4 and TRBJ1-2, with TRBD1 identical over 8 bases. V gave up 3 bases and J gave up 8 bases; unmatched junction bases: 6. CDR3 size: 13 residues. Germline CDR1 SGHNT, CDR2 YYREEE (reference sequence). As DNA, the CDR3 is TGTGCCAGCAGCTACGGACAGGGCCTCGGCTACACCTTC. As protein: CASSYGQGLGYTF.

This rearrangement joins TRBV27 to TRBJ2-4; D uncertain. V lost 2 bases to trimming and J lost 9 bases, with 11 bases between them. The CDR3 extends over 13 amino acids. The germline CDR1 and CDR2 sequences are MNHEY and SMNVEV (reference sequence). The CDR3 sequence is CASSLAIGVIQYF. CDR3 coding DNA: TGTGCCAGCAGTTTAGCTATTGGAGTCATTCAGTACTTC.

The chain employs TRBV27 and TRBJ2-7; a possible D gene is TRBD1 (6 bases). This CDR3 is 12 amino acids long. Germline CDR1 is MNHEY and CDR2 is SMNVEV (reference sequence). Trimming removed 2 bases from V and 11 bases from J, with 13 bases in between. The CDR3 DNA reads as TGTGCCAGCAGTTTACTACAGGGCCGGGAGTACTTC. Its translation: CASSLLQGREYF.

The CDR3 loop is CASSPRQGNYEQYF. The CDR3, as DNA: TGTGCCAGCAGTCCGAGACAGGGTAACTACGAGCAGTACTTC. The rearrangement joins TRBV11-3 to TRBJ2-7; 7 nucleotides line up with TRBD1. The CDR3 has 14 amino acids. V gave up 6 bases and J gave up 3 bases; unmatched junction bases: 8. From germline, CDR1 is SGHNT and CDR2 YENEEA.